Listed below are T cell receptor beta chains from one sample, sequenced in a study of molecular identifiers for immune sequencing clone quantification. TCRdb re-derived calls from the PCR reads in MiXCR, one entry per CDR3 protein. Of a few hundred thousand distinct CDR3 sequences in the sample, around 23% were seen once. Sequencing was performed on naive CD8+ T cells from blood, with Jurkat cell RNA spiked in. The source is a human donor in good health. Some libraries in this study had Jurkat cell RNA spiked in. The CDR3 runs from the conserved cysteine through the conserved F or W. D genes are given only for firm matches. The size entry is marked missing in some rows and otherwise reads once, few, many or a size class.

cdr3_aa	cdr3_nt	d_call	clone_size	v_call	j_call
CASSQSGTSISGYEQYF	TGCGCCAGCAGCCAATCCGGGACATCAATTTCGGGCTACGAGCAGTACTTC	.	.	TRBV4-1	TRBJ2-7
CASSEGGPQPQHF	TGCGCCAGCAGTGAAGGAGGTCCGCAGCCCCAGCATTTT	.	many	TRBV10-2	TRBJ1-5
CASRRGRPGALKNYEQYF	TGTGCCAGCCGCCGAGGAAGACCAGGGGCCCTAAAGAACTACGAGCAGTACTTC	.	.	TRBV11-2	TRBJ2-7
CASSQGAGNTGELFF	TGCGCCAGCAGCCAAGGGGCCGGTAACACCGGGGAGCTGTTTTTT	.	.	TRBV4-3	TRBJ2-2
CASSRRRGDVTDTQYF	TGCGCCAGCAGCAGAAGACGGGGGGACGTCACAGATACGCAGTATTTT	TRBD2	.	TRBV4-3	TRBJ2-3
CASSLAKSAGGETQYF	TGTGCCAGCAGCTTAGCGAAAAGCGCCGGGGGAGAGACCCAGTACTTC	.	few	TRBV11-1	TRBJ2-5
CASSQVSADVYNSPLHF	TGTGCCAGCAGCCAAGTCTCGGCCGACGTTTATAATTCACCCCTCCACTTT	.	many	TRBV4-2	TRBJ1-6
CASSFGYGGNEKLFF	TGTGCCAGCAGCTTCGGTTACGGGGGTAATGAAAAACTGTTTTTT	.	few	TRBV7-2	TRBJ1-4
CARSLGGVEAFF	TGCGCCCGCAGCTTGGGGGGGGTTGAAGCTTTCTTT	.	.	TRBV5-1	TRBJ1-1
CASSLNGPNTEAFF	TGTGCCAGCAGTTTAAACGGACCGAACACTGAAGCTTTCTTT	.	.	TRBV27	TRBJ1-1
CASSLLTGPDTQYF	TGTGCCAGCAGTTTACTCACGGGGCCAGATACGCAGTATTTT	.	many	TRBV12-3/TRBV12-4	TRBJ2-3
CASSNTGTSRPYEQYF	TGTGCCAGCAGTAACACCGGGACTAGTCGCCCCTACGAGCAGTACTTC	TRBD2	.	TRBV6-5	TRBJ2-7
CASSPKRGVTDTQYF	TGTGCCAGCAGCCCAAAGAGGGGGGTTACAGATACGCAGTATTTT	.	few	TRBV3-1	TRBJ2-3
CASSIIGGEETQYF	TGTGCCAGTAGTATCATAGGGGGCGAAGAGACCCAGTACTTC	TRBD1	once	TRBV19	TRBJ2-5
CASSYEDEQFF	TGTGCCAGCAGTTATGAGGATGAGCAGTTCTTC	.	.	TRBV6-5	TRBJ2-1
CASSPGQAYDMNTEAFF	TGTGCCAGCAGCCCCGGACAGGCTTACGATATGAACACTGAAGCTTTCTTT	TRBD1	few	TRBV25-1	TRBJ1-1
CASSLFAGGTIGELFF	TGTGCCAGCAGTTTATTTGCAGGGGGCACGATCGGGGAGCTGTTTTTT	TRBD1	.	TRBV27	TRBJ2-2
CASSETLAGTDTQYF	TGTGCCAGCAGTGAAACCCTAGCGGGCACAGATACGCAGTATTTT	TRBD2	few	TRBV6-2/TRBV6-3	TRBJ2-3
CASSLASSKDEQFF	TGTGCCAGCAGCTTGGCTTCTAGCAAAGATGAGCAGTTCTTC	.	few	TRBV5-4	TRBJ2-1
CASSSGTGNQPQHF	TGTGCCAGCAGCTCCGGGACAGGCAATCAGCCCCAGCATTTT	TRBD1	many	TRBV5-6	TRBJ1-5
CASSLARPGQGSHEQYF	TGTGCCAGCAGCTTAGCGCGTCCGGGACAGGGAAGCCACGAGCAGTACTTC	TRBD1	many	TRBV7-6	TRBJ2-7
CASSIGTQSNQPQHF	TGTGCCAGCAGTATCGGGACGCAAAGCAATCAGCCCCAGCATTTT	.	many	TRBV28	TRBJ1-5
CAISETGHSNQPQHF	TGTGCCATCAGTGAGACGGGACACAGCAATCAGCCCCAGCATTTT	.	.	TRBV10-3	TRBJ1-5
CASSFRAAYEQYF	TGTGCCAGCAGTTTCAGGGCTGCCTACGAGCAGTACTTC	.	.	TRBV27	TRBJ2-7
CSVVKMNTEAFF	TGCAGCGTTGTAAAGATGAACACTGAAGCTTTCTTT	.	many	TRBV29-1	TRBJ1-1
CASSQGQGEDEQFF	TGCGCCAGCAGCCAGGGACAGGGGGAAGATGAGCAGTTCTTC	TRBD1	.	TRBV4-1	TRBJ2-1
CASSFYRLAYEQYF	TGTGCCAGCAGCTTTTATCGGCTAGCTTACGAGCAGTACTTC	.	.	TRBV7-2	TRBJ2-7
CASSPTPGLPSEQYF	TGTGCCAGCAGCCCCACTCCGGGACTCCCCTCCGAGCAGTACTTC	.	few	TRBV7-9	TRBJ2-7
CATSRDSGTDTQYF	TGTGCCACCAGCAGGGACTCGGGGACAGATACGCAGTATTTT	.	many	TRBV15	TRBJ2-3
CASSPTSGGWTDTQYF	TGTGCCAGCAGTCCGACTAGCGGGGGGTGGACAGATACGCAGTATTTT	TRBD2	many	TRBV6-6	TRBJ2-3
CGAREASSYEQYF	TGCGGTGCTAGAGAGGCCAGCTCCTACGAGCAGTACTTC	.	.	TRBV20-1	TRBJ2-7
CASRDRDRGIQPQHF	TGTGCCAGCAGAGACCGGGACAGGGGGATTCAGCCCCAGCATTTT	TRBD1	.	TRBV2	TRBJ1-5